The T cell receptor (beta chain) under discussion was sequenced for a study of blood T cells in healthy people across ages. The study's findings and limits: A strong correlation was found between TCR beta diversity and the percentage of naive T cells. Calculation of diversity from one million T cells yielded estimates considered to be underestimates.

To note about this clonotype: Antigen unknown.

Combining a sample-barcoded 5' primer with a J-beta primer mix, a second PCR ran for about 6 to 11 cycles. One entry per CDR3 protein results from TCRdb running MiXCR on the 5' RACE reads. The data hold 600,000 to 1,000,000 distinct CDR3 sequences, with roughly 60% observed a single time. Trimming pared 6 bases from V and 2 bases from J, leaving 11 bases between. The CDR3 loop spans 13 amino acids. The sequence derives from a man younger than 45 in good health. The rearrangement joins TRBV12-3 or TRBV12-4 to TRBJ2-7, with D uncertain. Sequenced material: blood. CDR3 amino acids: CASRLGRPYEQYF. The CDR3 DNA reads TGTGCCAGCAGACTCGGTAGGCCCTACGAGCAGTACTTC.